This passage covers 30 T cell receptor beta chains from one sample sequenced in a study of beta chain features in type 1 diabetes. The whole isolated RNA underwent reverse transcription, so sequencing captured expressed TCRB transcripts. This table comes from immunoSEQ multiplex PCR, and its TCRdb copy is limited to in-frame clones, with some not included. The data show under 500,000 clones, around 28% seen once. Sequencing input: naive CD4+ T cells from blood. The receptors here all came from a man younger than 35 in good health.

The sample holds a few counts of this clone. CDR3 region: CASSPSGEKLFF. Written as DNA, the CDR3 is TGTGCCAGCTCACCGAGTGGTGAAAAACTGTTTTTT. The chain has TRBV18 and TRBJ1-4; D uncertain. This CDR3 region has 12 residues. V was cut by 3 bases and J by 7 bases, with 6 bases left in between. CDR1 and CDR2 (germline): KGHSH, LQKENI.

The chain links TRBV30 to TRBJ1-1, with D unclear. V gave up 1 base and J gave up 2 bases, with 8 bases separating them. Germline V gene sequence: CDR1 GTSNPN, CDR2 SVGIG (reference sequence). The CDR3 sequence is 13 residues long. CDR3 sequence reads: CAWSADTNTEAFF. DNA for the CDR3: TGTGCCTGGAGTGCTGACACCAACACTGAAGCTTTCTTT. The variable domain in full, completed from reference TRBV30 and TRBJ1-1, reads SQTIHQWPATLVQPVGSPLSLECTVEGTSNPNLYWYRQAAGRGLQLLFYSVGIGQISSEVPQNLSASRPQDRQFILSSKKLLLSDSGFYLCAWSADTNTEAFFGQGTRLTVV.

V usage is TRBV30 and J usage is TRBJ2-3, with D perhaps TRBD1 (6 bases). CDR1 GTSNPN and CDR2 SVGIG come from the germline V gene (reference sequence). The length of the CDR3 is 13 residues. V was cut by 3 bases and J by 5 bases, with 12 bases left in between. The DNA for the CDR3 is TGTGCCTGGAGCGACCAGGGGAGAGATACGCAGTATTTT. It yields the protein CAWSDQGRDTQYF.

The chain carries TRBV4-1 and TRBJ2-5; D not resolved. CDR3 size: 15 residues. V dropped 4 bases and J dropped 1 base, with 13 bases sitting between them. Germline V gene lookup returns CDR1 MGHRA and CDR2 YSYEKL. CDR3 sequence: CASSPWKGIQETQYF. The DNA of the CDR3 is TGCGCCAGCAGCCCTTGGAAGGGAATCCAAGAGACCCAGTACTTC.

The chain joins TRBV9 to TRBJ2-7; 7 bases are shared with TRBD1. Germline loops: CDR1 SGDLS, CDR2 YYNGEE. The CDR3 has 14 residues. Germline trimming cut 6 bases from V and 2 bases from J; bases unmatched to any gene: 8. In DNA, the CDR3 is TGTGCCAGCAACACAGGGGCCTTCACCTACGAGCAGTACTTC. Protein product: CASNTGAFTYEQYF.

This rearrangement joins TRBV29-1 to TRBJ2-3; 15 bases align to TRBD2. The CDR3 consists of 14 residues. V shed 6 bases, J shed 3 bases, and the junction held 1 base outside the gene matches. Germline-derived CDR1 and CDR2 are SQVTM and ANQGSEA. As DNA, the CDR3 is TGCAGCGTAGGGACTAGCGGGAGGACAGATACGCAGTATTTT. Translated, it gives CSVGTSGRTDTQYF.

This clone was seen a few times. The CDR3 coding sequence is TGTGCCTGGAGTGTACTCATGGATGAGCAGTTCTTC. This gives the protein CAWSVLMDEQFF. The V call is TRBV30, the J call TRBJ2-1; D not certain. The germline V and J ends were trimmed by 0 bases and 8 bases, with 8 bases remaining between them. The CDR3 contains 12 residues. Germline V gives CDR1 GTSNPN, CDR2 SVGIG (reference sequence).

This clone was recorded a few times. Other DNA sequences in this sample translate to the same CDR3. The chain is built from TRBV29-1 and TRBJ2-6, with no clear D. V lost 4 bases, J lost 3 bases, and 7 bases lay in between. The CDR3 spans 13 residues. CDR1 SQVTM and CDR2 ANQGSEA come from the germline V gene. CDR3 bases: TGCAGCGTTGCGGGTGGTGGGGCCAACGTCCTGACTTTC. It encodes CSVAGGGANVLTF.

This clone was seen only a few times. The DNA for the CDR3 is TGCGCCAGCAGCTTGAGACTAGCGGGAAGAGAGACCCAGTACTTC. Translation: CASSLRLAGRETQYF. This sequence joins TRBV5-1 and TRBJ2-5, with TRBD2 matching 11 bases. After removal of 1 base from V and 4 bases from J, the junction contained 3 bases not matched to a gene. The germline V gene has CDR1 SGHRS and CDR2 YFSETQ. The CDR3 is 15 residues long.

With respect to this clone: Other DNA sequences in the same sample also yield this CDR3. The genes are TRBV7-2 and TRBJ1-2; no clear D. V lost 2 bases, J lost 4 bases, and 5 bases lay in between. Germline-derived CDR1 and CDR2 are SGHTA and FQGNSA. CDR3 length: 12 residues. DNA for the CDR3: TGTGCCAGCAGCTTACGTTCCTATGGCTACACCTTC. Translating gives CASSLRSYGYTF.

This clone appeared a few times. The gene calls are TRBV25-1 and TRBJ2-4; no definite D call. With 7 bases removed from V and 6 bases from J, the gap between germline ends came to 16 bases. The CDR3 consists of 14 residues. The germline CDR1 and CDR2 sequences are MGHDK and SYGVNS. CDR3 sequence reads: CASNPGKIANIQYF. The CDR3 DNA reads TGTGCCAGCAACCCTGGGAAAATCGCAAACATTCAGTACTTC.

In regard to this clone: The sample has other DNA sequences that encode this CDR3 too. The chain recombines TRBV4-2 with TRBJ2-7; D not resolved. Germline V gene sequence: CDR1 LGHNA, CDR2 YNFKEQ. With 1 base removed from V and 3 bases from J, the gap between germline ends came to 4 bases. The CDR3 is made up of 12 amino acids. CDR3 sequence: CASSQVGYEQYF. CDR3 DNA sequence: TGTGCCAGCAGCCAAGTAGGCTACGAGCAGTACTTC.

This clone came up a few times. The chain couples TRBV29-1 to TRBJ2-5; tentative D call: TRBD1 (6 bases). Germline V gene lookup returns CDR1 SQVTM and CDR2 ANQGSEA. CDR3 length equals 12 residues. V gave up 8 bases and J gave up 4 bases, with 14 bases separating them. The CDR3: CSTREGGETQYF. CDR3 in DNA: TGCAGCACTCGGGAAGGGGGAGAGACCCAGTACTTC.

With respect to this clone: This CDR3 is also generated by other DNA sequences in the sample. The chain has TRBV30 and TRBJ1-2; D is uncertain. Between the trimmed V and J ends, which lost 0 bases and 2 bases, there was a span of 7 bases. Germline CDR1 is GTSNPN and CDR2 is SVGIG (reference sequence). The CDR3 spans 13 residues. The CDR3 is CAWSVRANYGYTF. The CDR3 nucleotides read TGTGCCTGGAGTGTACGGGCCAACTATGGCTACACCTTC.

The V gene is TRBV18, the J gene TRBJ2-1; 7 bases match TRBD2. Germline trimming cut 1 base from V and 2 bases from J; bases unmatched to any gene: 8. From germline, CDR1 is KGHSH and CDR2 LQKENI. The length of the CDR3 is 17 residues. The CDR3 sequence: CASSPRREERPYNEQFF. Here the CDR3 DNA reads TGTGCCAGCTCACCACGCCGGGAGGAGAGGCCCTACAATGAGCAGTTCTTC.

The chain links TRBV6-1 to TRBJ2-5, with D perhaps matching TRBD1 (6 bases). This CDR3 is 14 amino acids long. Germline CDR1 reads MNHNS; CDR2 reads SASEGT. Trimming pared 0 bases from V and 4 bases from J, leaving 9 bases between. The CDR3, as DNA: TGTGCCAGCAGTGAAGCTGGACAGCCAGAGACCCAGTACTTC. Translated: CASSEAGQPETQYF.

DNA of the CDR3: TGTGCCAGCAGCCCCCTCACTAGCGGCCACAATGAGCAGTTCTTC. Encoded protein: CASSPLTSGHNEQFF. The rearrangement joins TRBV7-2 to TRBJ2-1; 8 bases agree with TRBD2. Germline-derived CDR1 and CDR2 are SGHTA and FQGNSA. CDR3 length equals 15 residues. With 5 bases clipped from V and 5 bases from J, the junction kept 8 bases outside the gene matches.

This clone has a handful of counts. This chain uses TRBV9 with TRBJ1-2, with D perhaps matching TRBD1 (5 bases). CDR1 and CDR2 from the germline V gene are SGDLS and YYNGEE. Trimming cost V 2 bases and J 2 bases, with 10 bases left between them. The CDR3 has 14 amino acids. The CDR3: CASSVDRLNYGYTF. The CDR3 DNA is TGTGCCAGCAGCGTTGACAGACTCAACTATGGCTACACCTTC.

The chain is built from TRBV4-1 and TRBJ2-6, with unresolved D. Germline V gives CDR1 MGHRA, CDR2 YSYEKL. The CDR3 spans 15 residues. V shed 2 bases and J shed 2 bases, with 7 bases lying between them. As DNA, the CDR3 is TGCGCCAGCAGCCAACATCAGGCTGGGGCCAACGTCCTGACTTTC. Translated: CASSQHQAGANVLTF.

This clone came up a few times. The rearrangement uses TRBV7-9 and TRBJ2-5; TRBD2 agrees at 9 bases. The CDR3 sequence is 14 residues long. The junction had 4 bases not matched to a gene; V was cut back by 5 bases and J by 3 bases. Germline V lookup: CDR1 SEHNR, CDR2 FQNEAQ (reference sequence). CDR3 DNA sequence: TGTGCCAGCAGCGCGACTAGCGGAGAAGAGACCCAGTACTTC. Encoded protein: CASSATSGEETQYF.

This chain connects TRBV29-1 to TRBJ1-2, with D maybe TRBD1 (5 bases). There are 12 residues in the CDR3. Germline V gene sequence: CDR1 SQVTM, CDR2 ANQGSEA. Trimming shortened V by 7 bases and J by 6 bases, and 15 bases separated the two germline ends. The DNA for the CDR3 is TGCAGCGACAGTCAGGGAGGAGATGGCTACACCTTC. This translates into CSDSQGGDGYTF. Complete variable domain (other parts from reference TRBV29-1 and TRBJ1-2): SAVISQKPSRDICQRGTSLTIQCQVDSQVTMMFWYRQQPGQSLTLIATANQGSEATYESGFVIDKFPISRPNLTFSTLTVSNMSPEDSSIYLCSDSQGGDGYTFGSGTRLTVV.

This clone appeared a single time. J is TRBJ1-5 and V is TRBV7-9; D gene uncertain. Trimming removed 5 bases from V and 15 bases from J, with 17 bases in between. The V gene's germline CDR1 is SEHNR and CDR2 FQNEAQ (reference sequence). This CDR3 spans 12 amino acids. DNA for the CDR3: TGTGCCAGCAGCCCGACGGGGATATACTGGCATTTT. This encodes CASSPTGIYWHF.

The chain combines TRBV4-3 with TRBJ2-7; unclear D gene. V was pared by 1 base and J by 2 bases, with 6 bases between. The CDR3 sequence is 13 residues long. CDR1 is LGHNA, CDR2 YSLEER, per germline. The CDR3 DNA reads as TGCGCCAGCAGCCAAGGTAGGACCTACGAGCAGTACTTC. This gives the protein CASSQGRTYEQYF.

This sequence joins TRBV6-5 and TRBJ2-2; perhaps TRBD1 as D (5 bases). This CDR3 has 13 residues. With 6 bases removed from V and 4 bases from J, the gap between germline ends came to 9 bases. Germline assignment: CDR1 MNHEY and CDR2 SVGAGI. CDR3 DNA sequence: TGTGCCAGCAGCTGGACATTCACCGGGGAGCTGTTTTTT. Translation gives CASSWTFTGELFF.

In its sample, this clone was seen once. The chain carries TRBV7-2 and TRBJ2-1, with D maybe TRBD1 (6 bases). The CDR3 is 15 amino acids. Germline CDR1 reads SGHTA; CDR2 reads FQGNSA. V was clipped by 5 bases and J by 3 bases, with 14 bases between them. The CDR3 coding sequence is TGTGCCAGCAGCCCAGACAGGATCCGCTACAATGAGCAGTTCTTC. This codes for CASSPDRIRYNEQFF.

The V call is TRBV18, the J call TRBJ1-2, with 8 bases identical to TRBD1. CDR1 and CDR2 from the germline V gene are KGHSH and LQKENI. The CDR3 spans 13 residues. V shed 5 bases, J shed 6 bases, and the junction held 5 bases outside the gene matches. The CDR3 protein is CASSSTGGNGYTF. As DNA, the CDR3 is TGTGCCAGCTCATCAACAGGGGGTAATGGCTACACCTTC. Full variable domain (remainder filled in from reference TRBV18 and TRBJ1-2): NAGVMQNPRHLVRRRGQEARLRCSPMKGHSHVYWYRQLPEEGLKFMVYLQKENIIDESGMPKERFSAEFPKEGPSILRIQQVVRGDSAAYFCASSSTGGNGYTFGSGTRLTVV.

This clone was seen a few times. CDR3 sequence: CSVEVSQNQETQYF. CDR3 nucleotides: TGCAGCGTTGAAGTGTCGCAAAACCAAGAGACCCAGTACTTC. The chain carries TRBV29-1 and TRBJ2-5; no clear D gene. The CDR3 covers 14 residues. Germline CDR1 and CDR2: SQVTM and ANQGSEA. V lost 1 base, J lost 0 bases, and 9 bases lay in between.

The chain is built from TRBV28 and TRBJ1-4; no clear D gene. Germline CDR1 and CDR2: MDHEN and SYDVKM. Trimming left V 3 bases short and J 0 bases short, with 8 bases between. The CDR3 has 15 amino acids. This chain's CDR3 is CASSLPGSTNEKLFF. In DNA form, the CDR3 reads TGTGCCAGCAGTTTGCCAGGCTCAACTAATGAAAAACTGTTTTTT. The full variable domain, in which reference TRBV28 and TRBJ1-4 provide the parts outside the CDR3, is DVKVTQSSRYLVKRTGEKVFLECVQDMDHENMFWYRQDPGLGLRLIYFSYDVKMKEKGDIPEGYSVSREKKERFSLILESASTNQTSMYLCASSLPGSTNEKLFFGSGTQLSVL.

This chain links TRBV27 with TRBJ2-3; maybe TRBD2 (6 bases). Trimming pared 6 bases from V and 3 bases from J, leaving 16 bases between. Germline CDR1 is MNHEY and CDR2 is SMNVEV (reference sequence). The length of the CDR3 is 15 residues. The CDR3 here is CASRWGGRGTDTQYF. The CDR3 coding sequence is TGTGCCAGCAGGTGGGGAGGACGAGGTACAGATACGCAGTATTTT.

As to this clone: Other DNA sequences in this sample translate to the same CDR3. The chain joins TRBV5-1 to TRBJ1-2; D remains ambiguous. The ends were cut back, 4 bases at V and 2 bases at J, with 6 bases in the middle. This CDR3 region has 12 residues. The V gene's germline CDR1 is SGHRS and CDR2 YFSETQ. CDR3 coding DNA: TGCGCCAGCAGCCTAGACAACTATGGCTACACCTTC. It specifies CASSLDNYGYTF.